This T cell receptor beta chain was obtained from a study of blood T cell repertoires in COVID-19 (dated by TCRdb to about 2020). At the level of the whole study: Samples covering the acute and convalescent phases of COVID-19 were provided by collaborators in the United States, Italy and Spain. The prospective study material was composed of cDNA or gDNA derived from T cells, B-cell-depleted T cells, or PBMCs. Deeply sampled blood TCRbeta repertoires from subjects exposed to, actively infected with, or recovered from COVID-19 were included in the dataset. The repertoires were made available in a free public database intended to serve as a resource for research on the immune response to SARS-CoV-2. The samples were drawn from the first 160 participants of the ongoing ImmuneRACE study and from 950 to 1,500 subjects provided by 6 global collaborators. Nearly every sample came with metadata listing a de-identified subject ID, COVID-19 status, age in years and sex. HLA class I and class II types, where available, came from metadata supplied by the sample provider rather than from assay-based typing.

Overall study results and their limits: The quantity of clinical and demographic metadata differed by source and by participant and was supplied without curation.

TCRbeta CDR3 regions were amplified from genomic DNA using the immunoSEQ Assay, a bias-controlled multiplex PCR. As for the authors' bioinformatics: Within the assay, amplification of reference gene primers was used to estimate how many nucleated cells each sample contained. To quantify the absolute abundance of each unique TCRbeta CDR3 rearrangement, sequence reads were collapsed and filtered. For each sample, productive Simpson clonality was calculated by taking the square root of Simpson's diversity index across productive rearrangements. TCRdb took this table from immuneACCESS and kept in-frame rearrangements with V and J called. Such tables lack part of the clones; where checked against another copy, unresolved V genes explain under half of the gap, and the rest is unexplained. V and J calls and clone size come straight from that table; D and trimming were deduced from the DNA. Across this sample there are roughly 70,000 clones, with around four fifths seen only once. The biggest ten clones account for approximately 15% of the sample.

One collaborating source in Seattle enrolled patients while the patients were actively infected and followed the patients over time throughout the course of disease. The collaborating institutions used their own protocols to collect whole blood in K2EDTA tubes. For TCRbeta analysis, collaborators shipped samples as frozen whole blood, isolated PBMCs, or DNA extracted from either of those sample types. This clone has only one observation. It has no known antigen specificity. The sample holds no much larger clone one base away, and base qualities are not on file. The CDR3 spans 16 residues, from the cysteine through the phenylalanine. Just the 48-base CDR3 DNA is kept, in frame starting at base 1. The V and J ends are trimmed by 0 bases and 1 base, leaving 11 bases between them. CDR1 SGHTA and CDR2 FQGNSA were looked up in the germline V gene.

This receptor was taken from a man aged 55 to 70 with COVID-19, enrolled during active disease. Input material: peripheral blood. The V gene is TRBV7-2 and the J gene is TRBJ2-3; there is no confident call for the D gene. The nucleotides are TGTGCCAGCAGCTTAGCCCCAGGATATGGCACAGATACGCAGTATTTT. Translated, this is CASSLAPGYGTDTQYF.